This is a list of T cell receptor beta chains from one sample in a study of tumor-infiltrating lymphocytes in oesophageal squamous cell carcinoma. TCRdb fed the PCR reads into MiXCR, producing one record per CDR3 protein. This sample has 20,000 to 25,000 distinct CDR3 sequences, with around 35% found just once. The sequencing sample was made of esophageal tumor tissue. These receptors were collected from a male donor with esophageal squamous cell carcinoma. The CDR3 runs from the conserved cysteine through the conserved F or W. D genes are given only for firm matches. Rows may omit the clone size; those that give it use once, few, many or a size class.

many	-	TRBV28	TRBJ1-1	CASSLQGRGPARAFF	TGTGCCAGCAGTCTCCAGGGAAGGGGTCCTGCTCGAGCTTTCTTT
-	TRBD1	TRBV28	TRBJ2-5	CVSSPGQHNSPLHF	TGTGTCAGCTCCCCGGGACAGCATAATTCACCCCTCCACTTC
once	TRBD1	TRBV7-3	TRBJ2-1	CASSLTQGENVQFF	TGTGCCAGCAGCTTAACCCAGGGGGAAAATGTGCAGTTCTTC
many	-	TRBV28	TRBJ1-1	CASSPQFISTEAFF	TGTGCCAGCAGTCCACAATTTATATCTACTGAAGCTTTCTTT
many	-	TRBV24-1	TRBJ1-1	CATTSAQNTEAFF	TGTGCCACCACGTCAGCGCAGAACACTGAAGCTTTCTTT
medium-sized	-	TRBV7-8	TRBJ2-7	CASSLVRSAYEQYF	TGTGCCAGCAGCTTAGTAAGGTCAGCCTACGAGCAGTACTTC
-	TRBD1	TRBV6-5	TRBJ2-2	CASSYSSGGATGELFF	TGTGCCAGCAGTTACTCGTCAGGGGGCGCTACCGGGGAGCTGTTTTTT
many	TRBD2	TRBV5-1	TRBJ2-3	CASSLAPGLETDTQYF	TGCGCCAGCAGCTTGGCCCCGGGACTAGAAACAGATACGCAGTATTTT
-	-	TRBV6-1	TRBJ2-3	CASSRFAEAGELYF	TGTGCCAGCAGTCGGTTCGCGGAGGCCGGGGAGCTGTATTTT
-	TRBD2	TRBV27	TRBJ2-1	CASSLTSGRISYNEQFF	TGTGCCAGCAGTTTGACTAGCGGCAGGATCTCCTACAATGAGCAGTTCTTC
-	-	TRBV24-1	TRBJ2-1	CATSERAPMGEQFF	TGTGCCACCAGTGAGCGGGCCCCCATGGGTGAGCAGTTCTTC
many	-	TRBV18	TRBJ1-1	CASSTGQGMNTEAFF	TGTGCCAGCTCAACGGGACAAGGGATGAACACTGAAGCTTTCTTT
few	-	TRBV7-8	TRBJ2-2	CASSWGSNTGELFF	TGTGCCAGCAGCTGGGGATCGAACACCGGGGAGCTGTTTTTT
many	TRBD1	TRBV28	TRBJ1-2	CASSTGQAHSYGYTF	TGTGCCAGCAGCACGGGACAGGCCCATAGCTATGGCTACACCTTC
few	TRBD1	TRBV7-6	TRBJ2-7	CASSLRQGGSYEQYF	TGTGCCAGCAGCCTCCGACAGGGGGGCTCCTACGAGCAGTACTTC
-	TRBD2	TRBV7-9	TRBJ2-7	CASSLAGLAGYNEQYF	TGTGCCAGCAGCTTAGCCGGACTAGCGGGGTACAATGAGCAGTACTTC
few	-	TRBV12-3/TRBV12-4	TRBJ1-1	CASSFKSFVAFF	TGTGCCAGCAGTTTTAAGTCCTTTGTTGCTTTCTTT
-	-	TRBV10-3	TRBJ2-1	CAISGFNEQFF	TGTGCCATCAGTGGGTTTAATGAGCAGTTCTTC
many	-	TRBV6-1	TRBJ2-3	CASSYGGADTQYF	TGTGCCAGCAGTTATGGGGGTGCAGATACGCAGTATTTT
once	TRBD1	TRBV28	TRBJ2-7	CASSLWDRAHEQYF	TGTGCCAGCAGTTTATGGGACAGGGCCCACGAGCAGTACTTC
medium-sized	-	TRBV7-9	TRBJ1-1	CASSPEGNTEAFF	TGTGCCAGCAGCCCGGAAGGAAACACTGAAGCTTTCTTT
-	-	TRBV7-3	TRBJ2-6	CASSFTGTF	TGTGCCAGCAGCTTTACCGGGACTTTC
few	-	TRBV7-8	TRBJ2-5	CASSVRRDQETQYF	TGTGCCAGCAGCGTCAGGCGGGATCAAGAGACCCAGTACTTC
-	-	TRBV5-5	TRBJ1-3	CASSLTQVWTGNTIYF	TGCGCCAGCAGCTTGACACAGGTTTGGACTGGAAACACCATATATTTT
few	TRBD2	TRBV2	TRBJ2-5	CASSMGLAGGGETQYF	TGTGCCAGCAGCATGGGACTAGCGGGAGGAGGGGAGACCCAGTACTTC
few	TRBD1	TRBV2	TRBJ2-4	CASRPGQGPPPLHF	TGTGCCAGCAGACCGGGACAGGGTCCTCCACCCCTCCACTTC
once	-	TRBV23-1	TRBJ1-4	CASSQSRTRLKNEKLFF	TGCGCCAGCAGTCAATCACGAACGCGGTTAAAAAATGAAAAACTGTTTTTT
many	TRBD1	TRBV6-1	TRBJ1-4	CASSSRQGGEKLFF	TGTGCCAGCAGTTCCAGACAGGGAGGTGAAAAACTGTTTTTT
once	TRBD1	TRBV7-2	TRBJ1-1	CASSFSGQGGTEAFF	TGTGCCAGCAGCTTCTCGGGACAGGGAGGCACTGAAGCTTTCTTT
medium-sized	-	TRBV5-1	TRBJ2-6	CASSLPLVSGANVLTF	TGCGCCAGCAGCCTCCCTCTAGTCTCTGGGGCCAACGTCCTGACTTTC
many	-	TRBV11-3	TRBJ2-2	CASSSAGTLNTGELFF	TGTGCCAGCAGCTCAGCAGGGACTCTGAACACCGGGGAGCTGTTTTTT
many	-	TRBV15	TRBJ1-1	CATSRDIGGHNEAFF	TGTGCCACCAGCAGAGATATCGGGGGTCATAATGAAGCTTTCTTT
medium-sized	TRBD1	TRBV6-1	TRBJ2-1	CASTTGGSYNEQFF	TGTGCCAGCACCACAGGGGGATCCTACAATGAGCAGTTCTTC
-	-	TRBV7-8	TRBJ2-3	CASSLEPRAILTSTDTQYF	TGTGCCAGCAGCTTAGAACCCAGGGCCATACTCACTAGCACAGATACGCAGTATTTT
-	-	TRBV7-3	TRBJ1-1	CASSFGQILVAFF	TGTGCCAGCAGCTTTGGACAGATCCTTGTAGCTTTCTTT
once	-	TRBV6-1	TRBJ2-6	CASSRSGFRVLTF	TGTGCCAGCAGCCGATCTGGTTTTCGGGTCCTGACTTTC
many	TRBD2	TRBV6-1	TRBJ2-5	CASISSGSGKTQYF	TGTGCCAGCATAAGTAGCGGGAGCGGTAAGACCCAGTACTTC
few	-	TRBV7-8	TRBJ2-7	CASSPRDNSYEQYF	TGTGCCAGCAGCCCACGTGACAATTCCTACGAGCAGTACTTC
-	TRBD2	TRBV20-1	TRBJ2-1	CSAPASGGFEQFF	TGCAGTGCCCCTGCTAGCGGGGGATTTGAGCAGTTCTTC
-	-	TRBV4-1	TRBJ2-5	CASSQGVEETQYF	TGCGCCAGCAGCCAAGGGGTCGAAGAGACCCAGTACTTC
many	-	TRBV27	TRBJ2-1	CASSLYPSPLGNEQFF	TGTGCCAGCAGTTTATATCCTAGCCCCCTGGGTAATGAGCAGTTCTTC
-	-	TRBV7-6	TRBJ2-7	CASSTDSSYEQYF	TGTGCCAGCAGCACAGACAGTTCCTACGAGCAGTACTTC
-	-	TRBV19	TRBJ2-1	CASSPGSYEQFF	TGTGCCAGTAGTCCAGGGTCCTACGAGCAGTTCTTC
medium-sized	-	TRBV6-1	TRBJ2-7	CASSATGSGEQYF	TGTGCCAGCAGTGCCACAGGGTCCGGCGAGCAGTACTTC
many	TRBD2	TRBV7-9	TRBJ2-5	CASSARPPTSGTTHEQYF	TGTGCCAGCAGCGCACGCCCCCCGACTAGCGGGACTACCCATGAGCAGTACTTC
few	TRBD1	TRBV5-1	TRBJ1-5	CASSVGTEGQPQHF	TGCGCCAGCAGCGTCGGGACAGAAGGTCAGCCCCAGCATTTT
many	-	TRBV6-2/TRBV6-3	TRBJ1-5	CASSYSTSPQHF	TGTGCCAGCAGTTACTCGACGTCTCCCCAGCATTTT
large	-	TRBV7-6	TRBJ2-7	CASSLGTGTFAYEQYF	TGTGCCAGCAGCTTAGGAACAGGGACTTTTGCCTACGAGCAGTACTTC
many	-	TRBV10-3	TRBJ1-1	CAIRGLGGNTEAFF	TGTGCCATCAGGGGGCTAGGGGGAAACACTGAAGCTTTCTTT
-	-	TRBV11-1	TRBJ2-7	CASSFIATTSCEQYF	TGTGCCAGCAGCTTCATAGCGACTACCTCCTGCGAGCAGTACTTC
once	-	TRBV11-2	TRBJ1-1	CASSLQGMNTEAFF	TGTGCCAGCAGCTTACAGGGAATGAACACTGAAGCTTTCTTT
many	TRBD1	TRBV18	TRBJ1-2	CASSPDRVSYGYTF	TGTGCCAGCTCACCCGACAGGGTTTCATATGGCTACACCTTC
-	TRBD2	TRBV12-3/TRBV12-4	TRBJ2-1	CASNPGTIFEQFF	TGTGCCAGCAACCCTGGGACTATCTTTGAGCAGTTCTTC
many	TRBD1	TRBV28	TRBJ1-1	CASSPLASRGSRNTEAFF	TGTGCCAGCAGTCCGCTTGCCAGCAGGGGGTCCAGGAACACTGAAGCTTTCTTT
many	-	TRBV6-1	TRBJ2-7	CASRRGVAGTYEQYF	TGTGCCAGCAGACGGGGAGTGGCAGGCACCTACGAGCAGTACTTC
medium-sized	TRBD2	TRBV6-1	TRBJ2-7	CASSDGPSGWNYEQYF	TGTGCCAGCAGTGATGGCCCTAGCGGGTGGAACTACGAGCAGTACTTC
few	-	TRBV7-9	TRBJ1-1	CASSPPRGVNTEAFF	TGTGCCAGCAGCCCCCCAAGGGGGGTGAACACTGAAGCTTTCTTT
few	TRBD2	TRBV7-3	TRBJ2-1	CASSSGLAGGEQFF	TGTGCCAGCAGCTCCGGACTAGCGGGAGGGGAGCAGTTCTTC
-	TRBD1	TRBV5-1	TRBJ2-1	CASSFLSGTGYNEQFF	TGCGCCAGCAGCTTCCTATCTGGGACAGGGTACAATGAGCAGTTCTTC